A selection of T cell receptor beta chains follows, all from one sample in a study of a mutant IDH1 vaccine in newly diagnosed glioma. This table comes from immunoSEQ multiplex PCR, and its TCRdb copy is limited to in-frame clones, with some not included. The data show about 56,000 clones, 80% to 85% seen once. These receptors are not linked to any known antigen. The sequencing here drew on PBMCs, taken from a glioma patient whose treatment included an IDH1 peptide vaccine. The receptors stem from a woman in her 50s with glioma. Both conserved end residues are part of each CDR3. The D gene is left open where the match is weak. Part of the rows lack a size; the others show once, few, many or a class for expanded clones.

J gene | CDR3 length | V gene | D gene | clone size | CDR3 DNA | CDR3 protein
TRBJ2-7 | 14 | TRBV5-4 | TRBD2 | few | TGTGCCAGCAGCCCACGGGCCCCGGGGGGGGAGCAGTACTTC | CASSPRAPGGEQYF
TRBJ1-2 | 15 | TRBV12-5 | . | . | TGTGCTAGTGGTTTGGTACGGGGAGGGCTAACTGGCTACACCTTC | CASGLVRGGLTGYTF
TRBJ1-6 | 13 | TRBV7-6 | . | . | TGTGCCAGCAGCTCAACTCGGAATTCACCCCTCCACTTT | CASSSTRNSPLHF
TRBJ1-2 | 16 | TRBV28 | . | . | TGTGCCAGCAATTACGGGACGGGACGGTTGGACTATGGCTACACCTTC | CASNYGTGRLDYGYTF
TRBJ1-5 | 12 | TRBV10-3 | . | . | TGTGCCATCAGTGAAACCGGGGGGCCCCAGCATTTT | CAISETGGPQHF
TRBJ2-1 | 16 | TRBV6-4 | TRBD1 | . | TGTGCCAGCAGTGACTCCGGGACAGGGGGCCACAATGAGCAGTTCTTC | CASSDSGTGGHNEQFF
TRBJ2-3 | 15 | TRBV9 | . | once | TGTGCCAGCAACCCGGGGGCATGGGTTGCAGATACGCAGTATTTT | CASNPGAWVADTQYF
TRBJ1-4 | 14 | TRBV7-2 | . | . | TGTGCCAGCAGCCGGACAGCAACTAATGAAAAACTGTTTTTT | CASSRTATNEKLFF
TRBJ1-1 | 14 | TRBV5-1 | . | . | TGCGCCAGCAGCTTGGGCAGCCCGAACACTGAAGCTTTCTTT | CASSLGSPNTEAFF
TRBJ1-1 | 13 | TRBV29-1 | . | . | TGCAGCGTTAACAGGGATCATTTCAAAATGCCTTTCTTT | CSVNRDHFKMPFF
TRBJ2-3 | 11 | TRBV19 | TRBD2 | . | TGTGCCAGTAGTACTAGACTAGCCCTGTATTTT | CASSTRLALYF
TRBJ1-1 | 11 | TRBV29-1 | . | few | TGCAGCGTTGGACGGGAGTCTGAAGCTTTCTTT | CSVGRESEAFF
TRBJ1-4 | 13 | TRBV19 | . | . | TGTGCCAGCTCGGACAGTGTTAATGAAAAACTGTTTTTT | CASSDSVNEKLFF
TRBJ2-1 | 12 | TRBV29-1 | . | . | TGCAGCGTTGAAAGAGGGATCCATGAGCAGTTCTTC | CSVERGIHEQFF
TRBJ1-1 | 16 | TRBV5-1 | . | . | TGCGCCAGCAGCTTGGGTCCGTCAGGGTTGGACACTGAAGCTTTCTTT | CASSLGPSGLDTEAFF
TRBJ2-3 | 13 | TRBV14 | TRBD1 | . | TGTGCCAGCAGCCGAGACAGGGGTCGCAACCAGTATTTT | CASSRDRGRNQYF
TRBJ1-1 | 14 | TRBV5-8 | . | . | TGTGCCAGCAGCTTGGGCGCCCAGGGAGCGGAAGCTTTCTTT | CASSLGAQGAEAFF
TRBJ2-3 | 15 | TRBV9 | . | . | TGTGCCAGCAGGAGATCAGAGGGGGGCGGGGATACGCAGTATTTT | CASRRSEGGGDTQYF
TRBJ2-2 | 15 | TRBV4-1 | . | few | TGCGCCAGCAGCCAGAGATCCGACGGGACCGGGGAGCTGTTTTTT | CASSQRSDGTGELFF
TRBJ2-7 | 12 | TRBV12-5 | . | . | TGTGCTAGTGGTTTGGGACCCTACGAGCAGTACTTC | CASGLGPYEQYF
TRBJ1-2 | 12 | TRBV6-6 | . | . | TGTGCCAGCAGTCAGGGTGACTATGGCTACACCTTC | CASSQGDYGYTF
TRBJ2-5 | 15 | TRBV7-9 | . | . | TGTGCCAGCAGCTCCCTACCGGCAGGGACGGAGACCCAGTACTTC | CASSSLPAGTETQYF